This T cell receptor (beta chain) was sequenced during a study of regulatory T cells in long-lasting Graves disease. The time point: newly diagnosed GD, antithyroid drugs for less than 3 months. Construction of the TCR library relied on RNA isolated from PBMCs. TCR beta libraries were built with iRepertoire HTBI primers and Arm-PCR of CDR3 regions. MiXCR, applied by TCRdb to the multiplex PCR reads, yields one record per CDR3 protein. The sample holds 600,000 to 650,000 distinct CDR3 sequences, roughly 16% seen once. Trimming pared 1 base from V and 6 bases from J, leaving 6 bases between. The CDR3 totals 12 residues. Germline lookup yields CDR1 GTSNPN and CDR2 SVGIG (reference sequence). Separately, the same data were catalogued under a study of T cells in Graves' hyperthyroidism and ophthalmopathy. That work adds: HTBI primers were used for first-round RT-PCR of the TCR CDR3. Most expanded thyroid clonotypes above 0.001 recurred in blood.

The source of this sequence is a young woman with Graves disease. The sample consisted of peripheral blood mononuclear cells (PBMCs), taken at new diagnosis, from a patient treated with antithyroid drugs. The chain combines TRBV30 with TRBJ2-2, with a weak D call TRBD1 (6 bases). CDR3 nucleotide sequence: TGTGCCTGGAGTGAGGGGGCCGGGGAGCTGTTTTTT. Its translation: CAWSEGAGELFF.